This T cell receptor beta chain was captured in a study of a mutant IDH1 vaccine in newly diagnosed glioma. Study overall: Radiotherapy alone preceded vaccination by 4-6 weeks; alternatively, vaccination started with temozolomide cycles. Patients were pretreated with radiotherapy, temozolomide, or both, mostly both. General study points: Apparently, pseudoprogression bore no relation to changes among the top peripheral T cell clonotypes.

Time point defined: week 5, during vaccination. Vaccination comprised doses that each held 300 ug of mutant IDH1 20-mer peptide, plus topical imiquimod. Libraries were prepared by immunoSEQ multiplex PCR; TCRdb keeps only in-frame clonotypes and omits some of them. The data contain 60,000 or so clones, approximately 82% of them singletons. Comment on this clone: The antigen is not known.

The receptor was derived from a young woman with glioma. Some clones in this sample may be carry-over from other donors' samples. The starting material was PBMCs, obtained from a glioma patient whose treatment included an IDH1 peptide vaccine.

The CDR3 DNA sequence: TGTGCCAGCAGTTACGGGGGACAGGTGTACACTGAAGCTTTCTTT. The encoded protein is CASSYGGQVYTEAFF. The J gene is TRBJ1-1, the V gene TRBV6-5; 8 bases map to TRBD1. Germline V lookup: CDR1 MNHEY, CDR2 SVGAGI. Trimming took 2 bases from V and 3 from J; bases not matched to a gene: 5. There are 15 residues in the CDR3.